A single sample gave rise to the 9 T cell receptor beta chains below, sequenced in a study of CD8 T cells in ankylosing spondylitis. TCRdb re-analysed the 5' RACE reads in MiXCR, keeping a single row per CDR3 protein. The repertoire holds 250,000 to 300,000 distinct CDR3 sequences, roughly 20% seen once, with around 8% in the top ten. The specimen was blood, either unsorted or a sorted T cell fraction (not recorded which). These receptors were taken from a male donor with ankylosing spondylitis or in good health (not recorded which).

The sample holds many counts of this clonotype. The V and J genes are TRBV15 and TRBJ2-3; TRBD1 agrees at 10 bases. Germline lookup yields CDR1 LNHNV and CDR2 YYDKDF (reference sequence). The trim removed 7 bases at V and 4 bases at J, leaving 11 bases unmatched. CDR3 size: 16 residues. CDR3 DNA: TGTGCCACCAAGACTCCAGGGACAGGGGCAGCAGATACGCAGTATTTT. Translating gives CATKTPGTGAADTQYF.

This chain links TRBV9 with TRBJ1-3; unclear D gene. This CDR3 has 15 residues. CDR1 is SGDLS, CDR2 YYNGEE, per germline. With 3 bases removed from V and 2 bases from J, the gap between germline ends came to 12 bases. CDR3 in DNA: TGTGCCAGCAGCGCCCTTGACATCCCTGGAAACACCATATATTTT. It translates to CASSALDIPGNTIYF.

This clonotype came up a few times. This chain links TRBV5-1 with TRBJ2-3, with D maybe TRBD2 (7 bases). The CDR3 contains 15 residues. Trimming removed 2 bases from V and 5 bases from J, with 15 bases in between. Germline V gene data show CDR1 as SGHRS and CDR2 as YFSETQ. CDR3 sequence reads: CASSFDGGLGDTQYF. In nucleotides, the CDR3 is TGCGCCAGCAGCTTTGACGGGGGGCTGGGAGATACGCAGTATTTT.

This clonotype was counted at least ten times. V is TRBV24-1 and J is TRBJ2-2; the match to TRBD1 covers 8 bases. The CDR3 is 16 residues long. The V segment lost 3 bases and the J segment 1 base; nucleotides outside the gene matches: 3. CDR1 is KGHDR and CDR2 is SFDVKD in the germline V gene. CDR3 nucleotides: TGTGCCACCAGTGATACCGGGACAGGGAACACCGGGGAGCTGTTTTTT. The encoded protein is CATSDTGTGNTGELFF.

This clonotype was seen more than once but under ten times. The chain recombines TRBV5-1 with TRBJ2-3; 7 nucleotides line up with TRBD2. The CDR3 totals 16 residues. Germline loops: CDR1 SGHRS, CDR2 YFSETQ. Unmatched junction bases numbered 6, after V lost 0 bases and J lost 2 bases. CDR3 residues: CASSLGLAEFTDTQYF. Here the CDR3 DNA reads TGCGCCAGCAGCTTGGGGCTAGCGGAATTCACAGATACGCAGTATTTT.

This clonotype was observed a handful of times. The V and J genes are TRBV6-1 and TRBJ2-7; D ambiguous. CDR3 length: 13 residues. CDR1 and CDR2 (germline): MNHNS, SASEGT. V was cut by 2 bases and J by 0 bases, with 5 bases left in between. CDR3 DNA: TGTGCCAGCAGTGAACGGGCCTCCTACGAGCAGTACGTC. It specifies CASSERASYEQYV.

This clonotype was observed many times. The V and J genes are TRBV3-1 and TRBJ2-3, with unresolved D. In germline, CDR1 is LGHDT, CDR2 YNNKEL (reference sequence). The CDR3 is made up of 12 amino acids. The ends were cut back, 4 bases at V and 3 bases at J, with 5 bases in the middle. The CDR3 coding sequence is TGTGCCAGCAGCCGTAGTACAGATACGCAGTATTTT. This translates into CASSRSTDTQYF.

This clonotype was observed many times. V and J are TRBV3-1 and TRBJ1-1; D ambiguous. CDR3 length: 12 amino acids. With 1 base removed from V and 4 bases from J, the gap between germline ends came to 4 bases. Germline CDR1 reads LGHDT; CDR2 reads YNNKEL (reference sequence). In DNA form, the CDR3 reads TGTGCCAGCAGCCAAGTGGGCACTGAAGCTTTCTTT. Amino acids: CASSQVGTEAFF.

A single count supports this clonotype. With a much larger clone just one base away, this may be a read error. The V gene is TRBV20-1, the J gene TRBJ2-5; 14 nucleotides match TRBD2. The CDR3 consists of 15 residues. CDR1 is DFQATT, CDR2 SNEGSKA, per germline (reference sequence). The DNA of the CDR3 is TGCGGTGCTCTGGGACTAGCGGGGGCGGGGGAGACCCAGTACTTC. Its protein is CGALGLAGAGETQYF.